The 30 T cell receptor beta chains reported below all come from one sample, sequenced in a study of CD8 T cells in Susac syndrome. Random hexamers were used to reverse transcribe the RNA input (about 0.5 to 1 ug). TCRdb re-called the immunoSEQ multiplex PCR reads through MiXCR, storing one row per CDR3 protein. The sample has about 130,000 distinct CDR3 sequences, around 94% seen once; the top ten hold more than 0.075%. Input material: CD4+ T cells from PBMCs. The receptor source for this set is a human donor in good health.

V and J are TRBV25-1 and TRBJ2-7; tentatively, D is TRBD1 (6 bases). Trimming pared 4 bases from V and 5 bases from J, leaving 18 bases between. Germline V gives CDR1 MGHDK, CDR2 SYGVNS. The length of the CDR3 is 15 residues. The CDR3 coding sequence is TGTGCCAGCAGTGGACCCGGGACAACGAGGGACGAGCAGTACTTC. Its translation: CASSGPGTTRDEQYF.

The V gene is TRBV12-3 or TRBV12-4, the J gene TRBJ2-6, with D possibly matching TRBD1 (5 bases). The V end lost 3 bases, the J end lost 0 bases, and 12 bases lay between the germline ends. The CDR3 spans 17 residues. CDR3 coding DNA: TGTGCCAGCAGTTTGGGTGCAAGGGGCTCTGGGGCCAACGTCCTGACTTTC. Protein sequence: CASSLGARGSGANVLTF.

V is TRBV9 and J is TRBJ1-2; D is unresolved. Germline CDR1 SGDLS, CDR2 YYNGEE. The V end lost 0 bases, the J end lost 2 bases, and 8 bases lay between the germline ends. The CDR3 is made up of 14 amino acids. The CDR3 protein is CASSVGADNYGYTF. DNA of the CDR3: TGTGCCAGCAGCGTAGGGGCAGACAACTATGGCTACACCTTC.

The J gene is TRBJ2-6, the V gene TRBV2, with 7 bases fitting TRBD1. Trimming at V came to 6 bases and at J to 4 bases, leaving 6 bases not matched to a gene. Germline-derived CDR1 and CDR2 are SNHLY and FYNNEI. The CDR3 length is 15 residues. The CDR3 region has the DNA TGTGCCAGCAGGAAGACAGGGAGAGGGGCCAACGTCCTGACTTTC. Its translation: CASRKTGRGANVLTF.

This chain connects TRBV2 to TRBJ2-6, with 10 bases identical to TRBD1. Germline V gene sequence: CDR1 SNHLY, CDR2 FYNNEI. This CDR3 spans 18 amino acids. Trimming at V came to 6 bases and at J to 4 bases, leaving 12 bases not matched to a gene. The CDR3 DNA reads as TGTGCCAGCAGACCCAGGACAGGGGGTTTTAACGGGGCCAACGTCCTGACTTTC. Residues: CASRPRTGGFNGANVLTF. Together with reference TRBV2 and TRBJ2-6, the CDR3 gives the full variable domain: EPEVTQTPSHQVTQMGQEVILRCVPISNHLYFYWYRQILGQKVEFLVSFYNNEISEKSEIFDDQFSVERPDGSNFTLKIRSTKLEDSAMYFCASRPRTGGFNGANVLTFGAGSRLTVL.

CDR3 sequence (DNA): TGTGCCAGCAGCCAGCTATTGCGCGGGAGATTAAATGAGCAGTTCTTC. Its protein is CASSQLLRGRLNEQFF. The gene calls are TRBV14 and TRBJ2-1; 7 positions agree with TRBD2. CDR1 is SGHDN and CDR2 is FVKESK in the germline V gene. After removal of 3 bases from V and 7 bases from J, the junction contained 12 bases not matched to a gene. The CDR3 is 16 residues long. The full variable domain, its missing parts supplied by reference TRBV14 and TRBJ2-1, is EAGVTQFPSHSVIEKGQTVTLRCDPISGHDNLYWYRRVMGKEIKFLLHFVKESKQDESGMPNNRFLAERTGGTYSTLKVQPAELEDSGVYFCASSQLLRGRLNEQFFGPGTRLTVL.

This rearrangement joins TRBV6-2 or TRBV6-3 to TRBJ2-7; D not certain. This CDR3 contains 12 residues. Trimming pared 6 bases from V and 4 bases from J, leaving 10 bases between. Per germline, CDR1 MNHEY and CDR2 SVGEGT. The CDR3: CASSVDTYEQYF. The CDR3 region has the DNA TGTGCCAGCAGCGTCGACACGTACGAGCAGTACTTC.

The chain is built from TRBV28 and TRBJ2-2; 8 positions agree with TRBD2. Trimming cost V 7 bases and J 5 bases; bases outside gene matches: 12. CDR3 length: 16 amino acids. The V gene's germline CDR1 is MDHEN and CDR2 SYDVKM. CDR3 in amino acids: CASNPRAGEETGELFF. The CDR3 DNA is TGTGCCAGCAACCCCCGAGCGGGAGAAGAGACCGGGGAGCTGTTTTTT. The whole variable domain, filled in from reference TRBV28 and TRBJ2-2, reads DVKVTQSSRYLVKRTGEKVFLECVQDMDHENMFWYRQDPGLGLRLIYFSYDVKMKEKGDIPEGYSVSREKKERFSLILESASTNQTSMYLCASNPRAGEETGELFFGEGSRLTVL.

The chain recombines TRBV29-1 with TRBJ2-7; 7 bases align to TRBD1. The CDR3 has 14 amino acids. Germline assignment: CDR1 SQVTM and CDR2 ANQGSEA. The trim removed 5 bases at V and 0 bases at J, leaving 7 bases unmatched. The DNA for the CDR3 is TGCAGCGTTCTTCCCGGGACAGCCTCCTACGAGCAGTACTTC. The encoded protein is CSVLPGTASYEQYF.

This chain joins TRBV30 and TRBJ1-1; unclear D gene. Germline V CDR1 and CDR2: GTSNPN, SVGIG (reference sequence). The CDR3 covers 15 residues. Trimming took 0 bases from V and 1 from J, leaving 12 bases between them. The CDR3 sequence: CAWSVPSGWNTEAFF. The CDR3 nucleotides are TGTGCCTGGAGTGTACCGTCGGGGTGGAACACTGAAGCTTTCTTT.

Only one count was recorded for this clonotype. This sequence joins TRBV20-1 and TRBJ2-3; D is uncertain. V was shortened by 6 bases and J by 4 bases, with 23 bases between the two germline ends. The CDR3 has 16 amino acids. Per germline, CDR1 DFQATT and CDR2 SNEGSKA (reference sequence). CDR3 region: CSAVSRITASSDTQYF. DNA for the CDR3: TGCAGTGCCGTCTCTCGGATCACTGCGTCCTCAGATACGCAGTATTTT.

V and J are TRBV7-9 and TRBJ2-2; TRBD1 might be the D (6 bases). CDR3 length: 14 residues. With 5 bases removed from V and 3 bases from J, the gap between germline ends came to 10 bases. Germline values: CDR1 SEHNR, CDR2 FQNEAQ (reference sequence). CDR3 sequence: CASSQAGDTGELFF. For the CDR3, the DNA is TGTGCCAGCAGCCAAGCAGGGGACACCGGGGAGCTGTTTTTT.

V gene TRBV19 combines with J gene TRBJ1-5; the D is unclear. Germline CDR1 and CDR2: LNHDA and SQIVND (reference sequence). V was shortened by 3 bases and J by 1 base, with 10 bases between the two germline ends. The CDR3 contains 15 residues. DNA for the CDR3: TGTGCCAGTAGTATCCGGGAGGGAAGCAATCAGCCCCAGCATTTT. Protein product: CASSIREGSNQPQHF.

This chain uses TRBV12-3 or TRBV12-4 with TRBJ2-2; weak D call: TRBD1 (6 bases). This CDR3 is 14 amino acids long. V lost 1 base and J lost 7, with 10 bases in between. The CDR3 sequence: CASSLGHRDGELFF. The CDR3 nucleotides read TGTGCCAGCAGTTTAGGGCACAGGGACGGGGAGCTGTTTTTT.

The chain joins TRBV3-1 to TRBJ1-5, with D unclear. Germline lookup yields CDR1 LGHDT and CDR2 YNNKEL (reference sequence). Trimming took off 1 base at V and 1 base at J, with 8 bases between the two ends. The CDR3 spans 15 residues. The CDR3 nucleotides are TGTGCCAGCAGCCAAGGGGCAGCAAGCAATCAGCCCCAGCATTTT. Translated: CASSQGAASNQPQHF.

As DNA, the CDR3 is TGTGCCAGCAGAGTCATGAACACTGAAGCTTTCTTT. This codes for CASRVMNTEAFF. This chain connects TRBV12-3 or TRBV12-4 to TRBJ1-1; the D is unclear. The V end lost 6 bases, the J end lost 0 bases, and 5 bases lay between the germline ends. This CDR3 has 12 residues.

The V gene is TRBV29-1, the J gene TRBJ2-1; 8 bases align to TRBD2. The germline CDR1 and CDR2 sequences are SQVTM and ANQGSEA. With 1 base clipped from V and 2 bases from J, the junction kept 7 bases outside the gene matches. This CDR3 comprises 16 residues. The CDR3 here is CSVEGGGRVAYNEQFF. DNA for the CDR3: TGCAGCGTTGAAGGCGGGGGGCGCGTGGCCTACAATGAGCAGTTCTTC.

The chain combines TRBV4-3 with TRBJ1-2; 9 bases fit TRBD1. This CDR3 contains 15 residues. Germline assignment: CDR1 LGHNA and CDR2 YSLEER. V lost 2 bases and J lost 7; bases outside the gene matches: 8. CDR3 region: CASSQRQGGGVGYTF. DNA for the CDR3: TGCGCCAGCAGCCAACGACAGGGGGGTGGTGTTGGCTACACCTTC.

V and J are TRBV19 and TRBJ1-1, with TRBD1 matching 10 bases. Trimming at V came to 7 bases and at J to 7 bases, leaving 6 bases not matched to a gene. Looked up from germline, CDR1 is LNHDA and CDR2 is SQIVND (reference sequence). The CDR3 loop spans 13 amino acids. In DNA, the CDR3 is TGTGCCAGTATGGGACAGGGGCAAAATGAAGCTTTCTTT. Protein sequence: CASMGQGQNEAFF. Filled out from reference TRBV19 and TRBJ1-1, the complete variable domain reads DGGITQSPKYLFRKEGQNVTLSCEQNLNHDAMYWYRQDPGQGLRLIYYSQIVNDFQKGDIAEGYSVSREKKESFPLTVTSAQKNPTAFYLCASMGQGQNEAFFGQGTRLTVV.

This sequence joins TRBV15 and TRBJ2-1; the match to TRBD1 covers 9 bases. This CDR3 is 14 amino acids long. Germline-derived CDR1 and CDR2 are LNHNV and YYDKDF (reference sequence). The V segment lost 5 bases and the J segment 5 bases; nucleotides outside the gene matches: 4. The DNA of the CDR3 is TGTGCCACCAGCCGGGACAGGGTAAACAATGAGCAGTTCTTC. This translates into CATSRDRVNNEQFF.

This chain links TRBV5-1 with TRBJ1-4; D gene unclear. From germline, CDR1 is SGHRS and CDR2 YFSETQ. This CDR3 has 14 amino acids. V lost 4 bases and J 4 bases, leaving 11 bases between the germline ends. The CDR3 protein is CASSPTALNEKLFF. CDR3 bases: TGCGCCAGCAGCCCGACGGCACTTAATGAAAAACTGTTTTTT.

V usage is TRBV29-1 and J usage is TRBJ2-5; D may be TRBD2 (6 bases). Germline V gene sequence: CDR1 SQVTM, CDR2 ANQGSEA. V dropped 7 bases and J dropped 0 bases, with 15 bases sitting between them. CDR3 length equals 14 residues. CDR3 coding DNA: TGCAGCGCTGGGGGAGGCCTGTACCAAGAGACCCAGTACTTC. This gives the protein CSAGGGLYQETQYF.

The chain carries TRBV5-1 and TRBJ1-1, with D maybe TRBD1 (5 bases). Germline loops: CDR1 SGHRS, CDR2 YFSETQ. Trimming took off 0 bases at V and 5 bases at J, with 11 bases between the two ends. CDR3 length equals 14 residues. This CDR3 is CASSLGQGRTEAFF. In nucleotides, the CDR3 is TGCGCCAGCAGCTTGGGGCAGGGAAGAACTGAAGCTTTCTTT.

As DNA, the CDR3 is TGCAGTGCTAGAGATCCGGGAGCAGAGAACACCGGGGAGCTGTTTTTT. Its translation is CSARDPGAENTGELFF. The rearrangement uses TRBV20-1 and TRBJ2-2; weak D call: TRBD2 (6 bases). V dropped 0 bases and J dropped 1 base, with 12 bases sitting between them. CDR1 is DFQATT, CDR2 SNEGSKA, per germline (reference sequence). CDR3 length: 16 residues.

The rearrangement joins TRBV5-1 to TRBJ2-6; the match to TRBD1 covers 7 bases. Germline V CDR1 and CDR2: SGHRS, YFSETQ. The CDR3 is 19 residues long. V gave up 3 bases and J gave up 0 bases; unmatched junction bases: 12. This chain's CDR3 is CASSSTGTVLISGANVLTF. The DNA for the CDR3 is TGCGCCAGCAGCTCTACCGGGACAGTCTTAATCTCTGGGGCCAACGTCCTGACTTTC.

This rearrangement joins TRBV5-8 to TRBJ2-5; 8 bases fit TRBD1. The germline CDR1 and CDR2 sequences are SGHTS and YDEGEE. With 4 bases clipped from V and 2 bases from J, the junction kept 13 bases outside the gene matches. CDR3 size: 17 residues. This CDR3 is CASSPTTRQGRQETQYF. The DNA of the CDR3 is TGTGCCAGCAGCCCTACTACCCGACAGGGGAGGCAAGAGACCCAGTACTTC.

In DNA, the CDR3 is TGTGCCAGCAGCCAAGTGGGGGAGGGCTATGGCTACACCTTC. Translated, it gives CASSQVGEGYGYTF. The V call is TRBV4-2, the J call TRBJ1-2; possibly TRBD1 for D (5 bases). Germline values: CDR1 LGHNA, CDR2 YNFKEQ. The CDR3 runs 14 residues. Trimming removed 1 base from V and 4 bases from J, with 10 bases in between.

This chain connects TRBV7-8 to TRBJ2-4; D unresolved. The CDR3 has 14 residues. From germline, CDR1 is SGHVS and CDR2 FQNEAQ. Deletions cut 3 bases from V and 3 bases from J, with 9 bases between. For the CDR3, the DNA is TGTGCCAGCAGCTTGTCGCAGGACAAAAACATTCAGTACTTC. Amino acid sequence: CASSLSQDKNIQYF.

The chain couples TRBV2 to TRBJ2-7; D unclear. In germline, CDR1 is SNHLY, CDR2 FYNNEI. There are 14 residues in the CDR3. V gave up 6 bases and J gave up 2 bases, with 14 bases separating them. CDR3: CASRPRTEAYEQYF. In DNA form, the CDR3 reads TGTGCCAGCAGGCCGCGGACGGAAGCCTACGAGCAGTACTTC.

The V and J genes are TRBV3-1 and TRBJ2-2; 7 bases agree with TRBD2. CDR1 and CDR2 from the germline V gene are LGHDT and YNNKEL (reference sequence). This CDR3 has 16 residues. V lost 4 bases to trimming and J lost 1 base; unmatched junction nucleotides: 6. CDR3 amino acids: CASSPPGRGNTGELFF. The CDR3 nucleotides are TGTGCCAGCAGCCCCCCGGGGAGGGGGAACACCGGGGAGCTGTTTTTT.